This T cell receptor beta chain was documented in a study of shared clonotypes between healthy human individuals. Study findings and constraints: Clonotypes not shared had lower generation probabilities than those common to all four donors.

The junction had 3 bases not matched to a gene; V was cut back by 3 bases and J by 1 base. CDR3 size: 16 residues. CDR1 and CDR2 (germline): ENHRY, SYGVKD. Data came from immunoSEQ multiplex PCR; TCRdb stores just in-frame clones and leaves some out. The table includes 2 million to 3 million clones, about 92% detected once. With regard to this clone: Its antigen remains unknown.

This sequence joins TRBV10-3 and TRBJ2-5, with 12 bases that match TRBD2. The sequenced sample consisted of naive CD4+ T cells sorted from blood. Subset reported: CD45RA+ positively selected. The clonotype was recovered from a man between 18 and 35 years old in good health. The CDR3: CAISELAGGGQETQYF. CDR3 coding DNA: TGTGCCATCAGTGAACTAGCGGGAGGAGGCCAAGAGACCCAGTACTTC.